Described below is a single T cell receptor beta chain sequence and its context. In the authors' methods: Estimation of nucleated cell counts relied on the amplification of reference gene primers. Here immunoSEQ multiplex PCR was the method, and the copy in TCRdb shows in-frame clones only, minus some. For V, J and clone size, that table is used; D and trimming come from the DNA. The sample lists around 300,000 clones; 75% to 90% were seen once. Seattle's cohort entered during active infection and was followed longitudinally. Germline CDR1 SGHRS, CDR2 YFSETQ. The CDR3 has 13 residues. V was cut by 5 bases and J by 11 bases, with 19 bases left in between. This sample is drawn from a study of blood T cell repertoires in COVID-19. As for the study in general: There were acute and convalescent COVID-19 samples, and they came from the United States, Italy and Spain. In each case, the material was cDNA or gDNA derived from T cells, B-cell-depleted T cells, or PBMCs.

The sample consisted of peripheral blood. The rearrangement links TRBV5-1 to TRBJ1-2; no clear D. The TCR was taken from a woman aged 30 to 39 with COVID-19, enrolled during active disease. The CDR3 spells CASRESAYNGYTF. The CDR3 DNA follows: TGCGCCAGCAGGGAGTCAGCTTACAACGGGTACACCTTC.